One and the same sample provided the 5 T cell receptor beta chains below, sequenced in a study of T cells in Graves' hyperthyroidism and ophthalmopathy. RNA transcripts were the template for amplifying TCR beta CDR3 regions. A set of HTBI primers served as the primers for a first-round RT-PCR of the TCR CDR3. One entry per CDR3 protein results from TCRdb running MiXCR on the multiplex PCR reads. The sample includes some 570,000 distinct CDR3 sequences, 12% to 15% of them seen just once. Sequencing was done on a sample of blood. The receptors come from a woman aged 18 to 35 with Graves' ophthalmopathy.

About this clonotype itself: This sequence may be a read error, since a much larger clone differs from it by one base. The gene calls are TRBV6-1 and TRBJ1-2; a weak D match, TRBD1 (5 bases). In germline, CDR1 is MNHNS, CDR2 SASEGT. Trimming cost V 4 bases and J 3 bases, with 12 bases left between them. The CDR3 runs to 14 residues. Written as DNA, the CDR3 is TGTGCCAGCAGTGTAGGCAGGGAGGACTATGGCTACACCTTC. It codes for CASSVGREDYGYTF.

The sample holds many counts of this clonotype. The rearrangement joins TRBV7-8 to TRBJ2-5; D possibly corresponds to TRBD1 (5 bases). Deletions cut 8 bases from V and 5 bases from J, with 27 bases between. The CDR3 runs 17 residues. Germline V gives CDR1 SGHVS, CDR2 FQNEAQ. CDR3 loop: CASPTNYRAGRQETQYF. CDR3 bases: TGTGCCAGCCCCACCAACTACCGAGCAGGGCGGCAGGAGACCCAGTACTTC.

This clonotype was counted at least ten times. The chain recombines TRBV29-1 with TRBJ2-5; D gene uncertain. Germline loops: CDR1 SQVTM, CDR2 ANQGSEA. This CDR3 region has 11 residues. Trimming left V 4 bases short and J 3 bases short, with 6 bases between. CDR3 sequence reads: CSVGEKETQYF. DNA for the CDR3: TGCAGCGTTGGCGAGAAAGAGACCCAGTACTTC.

This clonotype was picked up many times. The chain employs TRBV7-2 and TRBJ2-5, with TRBD1 identical over 8 bases. V trimming: 6 bases; J trimming: 2 bases; junction bases outside the gene matches: 5. CDR1 and CDR2 from the germline V gene are SGHTA and FQGNSA. The length of the CDR3 is 14 residues. This chain's CDR3 is CASRRTGTQETQYF. CDR3 nucleotide sequence: TGTGCCAGCAGGCGGACAGGGACGCAAGAGACCCAGTACTTC.

Ten or more counts support this clonotype. The CDR3 loop is CASSLDAGYYNEQFF. DNA for the CDR3: TGTGCCAGCAGCTTAGATGCAGGGTACTACAATGAGCAGTTCTTC. The V call is TRBV7-2, the J call TRBJ2-1; D is possibly TRBD1 (5 bases). V was clipped by 1 base and J by 3 bases, with 10 bases between them. The CDR3 has 15 residues. Germline loops: CDR1 SGHTA, CDR2 FQGNSA.